What follows are 21 T cell receptor beta chains derived from one specimen sequenced in a study of immune evolution from preneoplasia to lung adenocarcinoma (dated by TCRdb to the early 2020s). Libraries were prepared through the immunoSEQ multiplex PCR assay. The table comes from immuneACCESS by way of TCRdb, which keeps in-frame sequences with V and J called. Part of the clones is missing from these tables; in studies checked, under half for an unresolved V gene and the rest for unknown reasons. This sample lists several thousand clones; roughly 80% were detected once. Jointly, the top ten make up about 3% of the sample. The specimen sequenced was FFPE minimally invasive lung adenocarcinoma tissue. The cell subset or site label on this specimen signifies: micro-invasive lung adenocarcinoma (MIA). The receptors come from a person aged 70 to 80 with lung adenocarcinoma.

The rearrangement joins TRBV6-1 to TRBJ2-7, with 8 bases matching TRBD1. The germline V gene encodes CDR1 MNHNS and CDR2 SASEGT. The CDR3 spans 14 residues. V was clipped by 3 bases and J by 6 bases; unmatched bases: 7. CDR3 sequence: CASSDRQGKREQYF. In DNA, the CDR3 is TGTGCCAGCAGTGACCGACAGGGGAAACGCGAGCAGTACTTC.

The rearrangement joins TRBV10-3 to TRBJ2-7; unclear D gene. The CDR3 has 14 amino acids. Germline V gene lookup returns CDR1 ENHRY and CDR2 SYGVKD. Between the trimmed V and J ends, which lost 1 base and 6 bases, there was a span of 13 bases. The CDR3 sequence is CAISEYSTGREQYF. The DNA for the CDR3 is TGTGCCATCAGTGAGTACTCGACGGGTCGCGAGCAGTACTTC.

V usage is TRBV5-8 and J usage is TRBJ2-3; 12 bases line up with TRBD2. The germline V gene has CDR1 SGHTS and CDR2 YDEGEE. The ends lost 1 base at V and 3 bases at J; junction bases unmatched: 3. The CDR3 has 16 residues. CDR3: CASSLSLAGGTDTQYF. DNA for the CDR3: TGTGCCAGCAGCTTGTCCCTAGCGGGAGGGACAGATACGCAGTATTTT.

The chain links TRBV30 to TRBJ2-1; no clear D gene. Germline CDR1 GTSNPN, CDR2 SVGIG (reference sequence). Trimming removed 4 bases from V and 0 bases from J, with 10 bases in between. The CDR3 length is 14 residues. The CDR3 sequence: CAWTPLSSYNEQFF. As DNA, the CDR3 is TGTGCCTGGACCCCCTTAAGCTCCTACAATGAGCAGTTCTTC.

The chain has TRBV11-3 and TRBJ2-2; TRBD1 agrees at 9 bases. The germline V gene has CDR1 SGHNT and CDR2 YENEEA. The CDR3 has 18 residues. J was trimmed by 5 bases and V by 0 bases; bases with no gene match: 10. CDR3 loop: CASSLESWGQGPTGELFF. The DNA for the CDR3 is TGTGCCAGCAGCTTAGAATCGTGGGGACAGGGTCCAACCGGGGAGCTGTTTTTT.

This chain joins TRBV7-3 and TRBJ2-3, with 11 nucleotides matching TRBD2. V dropped 3 bases and J dropped 0; count of bases not matched to a gene: 2. This CDR3 comprises 16 residues. Germline V gene lookup returns CDR1 SGHTA and CDR2 FQGTGA. The CDR3 sequence is CASSLGLAASTDTQYF. The CDR3 bases are TGTGCCAGCAGCTTGGGACTAGCGGCTAGCACAGATACGCAGTATTTT.

This clone was seen just once. This chain joins TRBV7-3 and TRBJ2-1; weak D call: TRBD2 (6 bases). Germline V CDR1 and CDR2: SGHTA, FQGTGA. V shed 4 bases and J shed 7 bases, with 14 bases lying between them. The CDR3 is 14 residues long. The CDR3 sequence: CASSSGGAQNEQFF. The CDR3 DNA reads as TGTGCCAGCAGCTCCGGAGGGGCCCAAAATGAGCAGTTCTTC.

This sequence joins TRBV7-8 and TRBJ1-5; the D is unclear. Germline CDR1 SGHVS, CDR2 FQNEAQ. The ends were cut back, 5 bases at V and 4 bases at J, with 12 bases in the middle. CDR3 length equals 14 residues. DNA for the CDR3: TGTGCCAGCAGCCACCACAGCACTAATCAGCCCCAGCATTTT. This sequence encodes CASSHHSTNQPQHF. Based on the CDR3 plus reference TRBV7-8 and TRBJ1-5, the full variable domain is GAGVSQSPRYKVAKRGQDVALRCDPISGHVSLFWYQQALGQGPEFLTYFQNEAQLDKSGLPSDRFFAERPEGSVSTLKIQRTQQEDSAVYLCASSHHSTNQPQHFGDGTRLSIL.

This chain joins TRBV2 and TRBJ2-5; 8 bases fit TRBD2. V lost 5 bases, J lost 4 bases, and 12 bases stayed unmatched. The CDR3 consists of 16 residues. CDR1 is SNHLY, CDR2 FYNNEI, per germline. CDR3 amino acids: CASSSSLGGAGETQYF. CDR3 DNA: TGTGCCAGCAGTTCCTCTCTCGGGGGGGCCGGAGAGACCCAGTACTTC.

The sample holds a few counts of this clone. The chain links TRBV4-1 to TRBJ1-3; D is ambiguous. Trimming stripped 2 bases from V and 0 bases from J, with 8 bases between. Germline CDR1 and CDR2: MGHRA and YSYEKL. The CDR3 spans 15 residues. The CDR3 DNA is TGCGCCAGCAGCCAAAAGGTACACTCTGGAAACACCATATATTTT. This sequence encodes CASSQKVHSGNTIYF.

The chain employs TRBV6-5 and TRBJ2-1, with TRBD2 matching 9 bases. CDR1 and CDR2 (germline): MNHEY, SVGAGI. The V and J ends lost 6 bases and 5 bases, in that order; junction bases with no gene match: 5. The length of the CDR3 is 14 residues. CDR3 residues: CASSYRLADNEQFF. The CDR3 DNA follows: TGTGCCAGCAGCTATCGACTAGCGGACAATGAGCAGTTCTTC.

The gene calls are TRBV30 and TRBJ2-1, with 10 positions matching TRBD2. The CDR3 sequence is 16 residues long. V was clipped by 0 bases and J by 4 bases; unmatched bases: 6. The germline CDR1 and CDR2 sequences are GTSNPN and SVGIG (reference sequence). CDR3 amino acids: CAWSVAGGLSYNEQFF. The CDR3 DNA reads TGTGCCTGGAGTGTAGCGGGAGGGCTATCTTACAATGAGCAGTTCTTC.

The chain employs TRBV27 and TRBJ1-6, with TRBD1 matching over 9 bases. The V gene end was trimmed by 4 bases and the J gene end by 10 bases; junction bases not matched to a gene: 11. The CDR3 consists of 16 residues. CDR1 and CDR2 (germline): MNHEY, SMNVEV (reference sequence). CDR3 region: CASSSSRDRVASPLHF. The CDR3 bases are TGTGCCAGCAGTTCAAGTCGGGACAGGGTTGCCTCACCCCTCCACTTT.

This clone appeared a single time. The rearrangement links TRBV19 to TRBJ1-5, with D unresolved. The CDR3 covers 14 residues. The V gene's germline CDR1 is LNHDA and CDR2 SQIVND (reference sequence). Trimming took 3 bases from V and 8 from J, leaving 14 bases between them. This CDR3 is CASSMGGGREPQHF. The CDR3 coding sequence is TGTGCCAGTAGTATGGGCGGAGGCCGGGAGCCCCAGCATTTT.

The chain uses TRBV5-1 and TRBJ2-1, with 8 bases matching TRBD2. The trim removed 4 bases at V and 3 bases at J, leaving 9 bases unmatched. The CDR3 totals 16 residues. Germline V gene lookup returns CDR1 SGHRS and CDR2 YFSETQ. The CDR3 DNA sequence: TGCGCCAGCAGCCAAGAGGTTAGCGGGGTCTACAATGAGCAGTTCTTC. Translation: CASSQEVSGVYNEQFF.

The gene calls are TRBV5-1 and TRBJ1-1; TRBD1 matches at 11 bases. The length of the CDR3 is 14 residues. Looked up from germline, CDR1 is SGHRS and CDR2 is YFSETQ. The junction had 3 bases not matched to a gene; V was cut back by 3 bases and J by 5 bases. The CDR3 is CASSSGTGGTEAFF. CDR3 DNA: TGCGCCAGCAGCTCCGGGACAGGGGGAACTGAAGCTTTCTTT.

The chain has TRBV7-6 and TRBJ2-2, with D unresolved. Germline-derived CDR1 and CDR2 are SGHVS and FNYEAQ. V was pared by 5 bases and J by 3 bases, with 19 bases between. The CDR3 is made up of 17 amino acids. In DNA form, the CDR3 reads TGTGCCAGCAGCCACCGGACCCCCACCACGTACACCGGGGAGCTGTTTTTT. Amino acid sequence: CASSHRTPTTYTGELFF.

This clone came up once. The chain combines TRBV29-1 with TRBJ2-3; D is possibly TRBD1 (6 bases). Trimming shortened V by 6 bases and J by 5 bases, and 12 bases separated the two germline ends. Germline CDR1 reads SQVTM; CDR2 reads ANQGSEA. The CDR3 runs to 12 residues. CDR3 DNA: TGCAGCGTAGACTCAGGGGTAGATACGCAGTATTTT. This encodes CSVDSGVDTQYF.

This sequence joins TRBV15 and TRBJ1-2; possibly TRBD1 for D (6 bases). Germline loops: CDR1 LNHNV, CDR2 YYDKDF (reference sequence). CDR3 length equals 16 residues. The V and J ends lost 4 bases and 0 bases respectively, with 15 bases between them. The CDR3 here is CATSKPRGRANYGYTF. The CDR3 nucleotides are TGTGCCACCAGCAAGCCCAGGGGTAGGGCTAACTATGGCTACACCTTC. Supplemented by reference TRBV15 and TRBJ1-2, the full variable domain reads DAMVIQNPRYQVTQFGKPVTLSCSQTLNHNVMYWYQQKSSQAPKLLFHYYDKDFNNEADTPDNFQSRRPNTSFCFLDIRSPGLGDTAMYLCATSKPRGRANYGYTFGSGTRLTVV.

The chain joins TRBV7-6 to TRBJ2-2, with 9 bases that match TRBD1. The CDR3 length is 16 residues. Germline V gene lookup returns CDR1 SGHVS and CDR2 FNYEAQ. V lost 1 base, J lost 4 bases, and 4 bases stayed unmatched. The CDR3 loop reads CASSLGGQGVTGELFF. DNA for the CDR3: TGTGCCAGCAGCTTAGGGGGACAGGGAGTCACCGGGGAGCTGTTTTTT.

V and J are TRBV4-1 and TRBJ2-3; weak D call: TRBD2 (7 bases). The CDR3 sequence is 19 residues long. Germline lookup yields CDR1 MGHRA and CDR2 YSYEKL. V lost 4 bases and J lost 1, with 24 bases in between. The CDR3 reads CASSLTLGGRAGGTDTQYF. In DNA, the CDR3 is TGCGCCAGCAGCCTCACTCTGGGGGGCAGGGCGGGGGGCACAGATACGCAGTATTTT.